What follows are 21 T cell receptor beta chains derived from one specimen sequenced in a study of CD8 T cells in ankylosing spondylitis. Which antigens these TCRs recognize remains unknown. MiXCR, applied by TCRdb to the 5' RACE reads, yields one record per CDR3 protein. This sample yields 330,000 or so distinct CDR3 sequences, of which roughly 8% are seen a single time; 13% to 15% belongs to the top ten. Study findings and constraints: What seemed typical of ankylosing spondylitis blood was a TCR beta motif built from 8 or 9 highly homologous variants.

Specimen: blood, either unsorted or a sorted T cell fraction (not recorded which). These receptors originate from a male donor with ankylosing spondylitis.

This clonotype has just a few counts. The chain combines TRBV25-1 with TRBJ2-5, with 8 bases lining up with TRBD1. The trim removed 4 bases at V and 4 bases at J, leaving 11 bases unmatched. Germline CDR1 is MGHDK and CDR2 is SYGVNS. The CDR3 totals 16 residues. The CDR3 loop reads CASSAPGGSSRETQYF. The CDR3 DNA reads as TGTGCCAGCAGTGCCCCAGGGGGCTCTTCTAGAGAGACCCAGTACTTC.

The table lists this clonotype with a few counts. The chain carries TRBV3-1 and TRBJ1-5; TRBD1 might be the D (5 bases). The CDR3 sequence is 15 residues long. The V gene's germline CDR1 is LGHDT and CDR2 YNNKEL (reference sequence). Trimming took 5 bases from V and 4 from J, leaving 15 bases between them. CDR3 coding DNA: TGTGCCAGCAGCTTACGGGACGGTCCTAATCAGCCCCAGCATTTT. Translating it yields CASSLRDGPNQPQHF.

The chain carries TRBV5-1 and TRBJ2-6; possible D gene TRBD1, 5 bases. CDR1 and CDR2 (germline): SGHRS, YFSETQ. The CDR3 loop spans 18 amino acids. Trimming shortened V by 3 bases and J by 0 bases, and 16 bases separated the two germline ends. CDR3 DNA sequence: TGCGCCAGCAGCTCAGGCAGGGTATTTCCCTCTGGGGCCAACGTCCTGACTTTC. Its protein product is CASSSGRVFPSGANVLTF.

This clonotype was found many times. The rearrangement uses TRBV28 and TRBJ2-7; 7 bases match TRBD1. Trimming cost V 6 bases and J 2 bases; bases outside gene matches: 7. Germline V CDR1 and CDR2: MDHEN, SYDVKM. The CDR3 totals 14 residues. CDR3 sequence: CASRGQTTTYEQYF. The CDR3, as DNA: TGTGCCAGCAGGGGACAGACTACCACCTACGAGCAGTACTTC.

This clonotype appeared a few times. The V call is TRBV12-3 or TRBV12-4, the J call TRBJ2-7, with 7 bases lining up with TRBD1. V gave up 5 bases and J gave up 3 bases; unmatched junction bases: 7. The CDR3 covers 14 residues. The CDR3 DNA follows: TGTGCCAGCAGTGTGGGGACAGAAATCTACGAGCAGTACTTC. Translated: CASSVGTEIYEQYF.

A few counts support this clonotype. The rearrangement links TRBV27 to TRBJ1-2; a possible D gene is TRBD1 (5 bases). Deletions cut 4 bases from V and 4 bases from J, with 10 bases between. Germline assignment: CDR1 MNHEY and CDR2 SMNVEV (reference sequence). The CDR3 covers 13 residues. The CDR3 DNA reads TGTGCCAGCAGTTCGGCAGGGACCTATGGCTACACCTTC. Residues: CASSSAGTYGYTF.

This clonotype was seen ten or more times. The chain recombines TRBV6-5 with TRBJ2-3, with 7 bases lining up with TRBD2. V lost 4 bases to trimming and J lost 0 bases; unmatched junction nucleotides: 4. This CDR3 is built from 15 residues. Germline V gene data show CDR1 as MNHEY and CDR2 as SVGAGI. In DNA form, the CDR3 reads TGTGCCAGCAGTTCTCTAGCGGATAGCACAGATACGCAGTATTTT. Amino acid sequence: CASSSLADSTDTQYF.

This clonotype was seen a handful of times. The V and J genes are TRBV7-2 and TRBJ2-1; D perhaps matches TRBD2 (6 bases). Germline assignment: CDR1 SGHTA and CDR2 FQGNSA. V was cut by 2 bases and J by 6 bases, with 11 bases left in between. This CDR3 is built from 14 residues. CDR3 sequence: CASSLLASLNEQFF. The CDR3 coding sequence is TGTGCCAGCAGCTTACTAGCGTCTCTCAATGAGCAGTTCTTC.

In DNA, the CDR3 is TGTGCCAGCAGCCAAGGGAGGGTAAACACCGGGGAGCTGTTTTTT. This codes for CASSQGRVNTGELFF. The chain couples TRBV7-3 to TRBJ2-2, with 7 bases matching TRBD2. CDR3 size: 15 residues. The junction had 5 bases not matched to a gene; V was cut back by 5 bases and J by 2 bases. Per germline, CDR1 SGHTA and CDR2 FQGTGA. The full variable domain, its missing parts supplied by reference TRBV7-3 and TRBJ2-2, is GAGVSQTPSNKVTEKGKYVELRCDPISGHTALYWYRQSLGQGPEFLIYFQGTGAADDSGLPNDRFFAVRPEGSVSTLKIQRTERGDSAVYLCASSQGRVNTGELFFGEGSRLTVL.

This clonotype was recorded many times. DNA of the CDR3: TGCAGTGCTTCCAGGGGGCCTCAGCCCCAGCATTTT. Amino acid sequence: CSASRGPQPQHF. The V and J genes are TRBV20-1 and TRBJ1-5; 8 bases map to TRBD1. Germline V CDR1 and CDR2: DFQATT, SNEGSKA (reference sequence). V was clipped by 5 bases and J by 6 bases; unmatched bases: 3. This CDR3 comprises 12 residues.

Remarks on this clonotype: The junction does not match germline at one end; this may be a read error. The chain has TRBV19 and TRBJ1-1; no clear D. Per the germline V gene, CDR1 is LNHDA and CDR2 is SQIVND (reference sequence). The CDR3 length is 14 residues. The CDR3, as DNA: TGTGCCAGTAGCATAGATGAGGTCGGCACTGAAGCTTTCTTT. This sequence encodes CASSIDEVGTEAFF.

The chain couples TRBV7-3 to TRBJ2-3, with 8 bases identical to TRBD2. The CDR3 length is 14 residues. V lost 5 bases to trimming and J lost 2 bases; unmatched junction nucleotides: 3. Germline CDR1 is SGHTA and CDR2 is FQGTGA. The CDR3 loop is CASSLAGITDTQYF. In DNA, the CDR3 is TGTGCCAGCAGCCTAGCGGGCATCACAGATACGCAGTATTTT.

This clonotype was counted between two and nine times. The V call is TRBV6-2 or TRBV6-3, the J call TRBJ2-3, with D possibly TRBD2 on 5 matching bases. V was clipped by 0 bases and J by 4 bases, with 14 bases between them. The CDR3 is 16 amino acids. CDR1 and CDR2 from the germline V gene are MNHEY and SVGEGT. CDR3 residues: CASSYSLPGMADTQYF. The CDR3 nucleotides read TGTGCCAGCAGTTACTCGTTACCCGGGATGGCAGATACGCAGTATTTT.

This clonotype was counted between two and nine times. The CDR3: CATSSPSSGGPETQYF. The CDR3 DNA is TGTGCCACCAGCAGCCCATCTAGCGGGGGGCCAGAGACCCAGTACTTC. The V gene is TRBV15, the J gene TRBJ2-5, with TRBD2 matching 11 bases. The germline CDR1 and CDR2 sequences are LNHNV and YYDKDF (reference sequence). Losses at the gene ends were 3 bases for V and 4 bases for J; bases not matched to a gene: 7. The length of the CDR3 is 16 residues.

This clonotype was observed a handful of times. This chain links TRBV12-3 or TRBV12-4 with TRBJ2-2; no reliable D call. The CDR3 is 14 residues long. V was shortened by 3 bases and J by 1 base, with 6 bases between the two germline ends. The CDR3 protein is CASSFRRNTGELFF. Here the CDR3 DNA reads TGTGCCAGCAGTTTCCGACGGAACACCGGGGAGCTGTTTTTT.

This clonotype was counted between two and nine times. The J gene is TRBJ2-7, the V gene TRBV7-2; D is perhaps TRBD2 (6 bases). Per the germline V gene, CDR1 is SGHTA and CDR2 is FQGNSA. Trimming pared 4 bases from V and 0 bases from J, leaving 16 bases between. CDR3 size: 16 residues. DNA of the CDR3: TGTGCCAGCAGCTCCACTGGCGGGACTCTCTCCTACGAGCAGTACTTC. As protein: CASSSTGGTLSYEQYF. Combining the CDR3 with reference TRBV7-2 and TRBJ2-7 gives the whole variable domain GAGVSQSPSNKVTEKGKDVELRCDPISGHTALYWYRQSLGQGLEFLIYFQGNSAPDKSGLPSDRFSAERTGGSVSTLTIQRTQQEDSAVYLCASSSTGGTLSYEQYFGPGTRLTVT.

At least ten counts were recorded for this clonotype. V is TRBV5-1 and J is TRBJ2-1; D tentatively reads TRBD1 or TRBD2 (5 bases each). The CDR3 totals 13 residues. V dropped 2 bases and J dropped 6 bases, with 9 bases sitting between them. The V gene's germline CDR1 is SGHRS and CDR2 YFSETQ. The CDR3 DNA is TGCGCCAGCAGCTTCGGGACGGCCAATGAGCAGTTCTTC. It yields the protein CASSFGTANEQFF.

This chain uses TRBV29-1 with TRBJ2-7; tentatively, D is TRBD1 or TRBD2 (5 bases each). V was clipped by 7 bases and J by 1 base, with 11 bases between them. The CDR3 covers 12 residues. Germline V gene data show CDR1 as SQVTM and CDR2 as ANQGSEA. The CDR3 is CSAGALSYEQYF. CDR3 nucleotides: TGCAGCGCCGGGGCCTTGTCCTACGAGCAGTACTTC.

This clonotype was recorded many times. The V call is TRBV5-1, the J call TRBJ2-5; the D is unclear. The germline gives CDR1 SGHRS, CDR2 YFSETQ. Deletions cut 1 base from V and 2 bases from J, with 6 bases between. This CDR3 is built from 13 residues. CDR3 DNA: TGCGCCAGCAGCTTGCCCCAGCAAGAGACCCAGTACTTC. Amino acids: CASSLPQQETQYF.

This clonotype was seen repeatedly, ten times or more. J is TRBJ2-1 and V is TRBV9, with a weak D call TRBD2 (5 bases). Per germline, CDR1 SGDLS and CDR2 YYNGEE. CDR3 length: 14 amino acids. V was cut by 0 bases and J by 10 bases, with 14 bases left in between. The CDR3 DNA sequence: TGTGCCAGCAGCGTAGTCGACGAGGGCGCGGAGCAGTTCTTC. It translates to CASSVVDEGAEQFF.

CDR3 residues: CASSGYGGTNEQYF. In DNA, the CDR3 is TGTGCCAGCAGTGGTTATGGGGGGACGAACGAGCAGTACTTC. The chain has TRBV25-1 and TRBJ2-7, with a possible D match to TRBD2 (6 bases). Trimming took 4 bases from V and 5 from J, leaving 15 bases between them. Germline assignment: CDR1 MGHDK and CDR2 SYGVNS. The CDR3 is made up of 14 amino acids.